These 16 T cell receptor beta chains share one sample of origin, sequenced in a study of blood T cell repertoires in COVID-19. The repertoire was sequenced with immunoSEQ multiplex PCR; TCRdb's copy has only in-frame clones and lacks some. The repertoire consists of 9,100 or so clones, with around 88% occurring once and the leading ten covering roughly 7.8%. The sequencing sample was made of peripheral blood. The receptors derive from a human donor with active COVID-19. The donor label of this sample is uncertain.

A remark on this clone: The same CDR3 also results from other DNA sequences found in this sample. The V call is TRBV7-2, the J call TRBJ2-3; 9 nucleotides line up with TRBD1. Germline V lookup: CDR1 SGHTA, CDR2 FQGNSA. CDR3 length: 16 residues. The V gene end was trimmed by 5 bases and the J gene end by 0 bases; junction bases not matched to a gene: 6. The CDR3 region is CASSARQGGSTDTQYF. CDR3 nucleotide sequence: TGTGCCAGCAGCGCGCGACAGGGGGGTAGCACAGATACGCAGTATTTT. The full variable domain, completed using reference TRBV7-2 and TRBJ2-3, is GAGVSQSPSNKVTEKGKDVELRCDPISGHTALYWYRQSLGQGLEFLIYFQGNSAPDKSGLPSDRFSAERTGGSVSTLTIQRTQQEDSAVYLCASSARQGGSTDTQYFGPGTRLTVL.

The chain is built from TRBV19 and TRBJ1-6, with 7 nucleotides matching TRBD1. Germline V lookup: CDR1 LNHDA, CDR2 SQIVND (reference sequence). The CDR3 totals 17 residues. After removal of 5 bases from V and 4 bases from J, the junction contained 11 bases not matched to a gene. CDR3 sequence: CASSSGGRISYNSPLHF. CDR3 in DNA: TGTGCCAGTAGTTCAGGGGGAAGGATATCTTATAATTCACCCCTCCACTTT. The full variable domain, its missing parts supplied by reference TRBV19 and TRBJ1-6, is DGGITQSPKYLFRKEGQNVTLSCEQNLNHDAMYWYRQDPGQGLRLIYYSQIVNDFQKGDIAEGYSVSREKKESFPLTVTSAQKNPTAFYLCASSSGGRISYNSPLHFGNGTRLTVT.

This chain connects TRBV27 to TRBJ2-7, with 8 bases fitting TRBD2. V shed 5 bases and J 8 bases; nucleotides not matched to a gene: 8. CDR3 length: 13 residues. Germline CDR1 MNHEY, CDR2 SMNVEV (reference sequence). This chain's CDR3 is CASSPGGGFKQYF. The CDR3 nucleotides read TGTGCCAGCAGTCCCGGGGGGGGTTTCAAGCAGTACTTC.

V gene TRBV5-1 combines with J gene TRBJ2-5; no definite D call. CDR1 is SGHRS and CDR2 is YFSETQ in the germline V gene. V dropped 5 bases and J dropped 2 bases, with 10 bases sitting between them. CDR3 length: 13 amino acids. This chain's CDR3 is CASRGVNQETQYF. Written as DNA, the CDR3 is TGCGCCAGCAGAGGAGTAAATCAAGAGACCCAGTACTTC.

The chain joins TRBV9 to TRBJ2-3, with 8 nucleotides matching TRBD2. J was trimmed by 0 bases and V by 0 bases; bases with no gene match: 0. Germline V gene data show CDR1 as SGDLS and CDR2 as YYNGEE. The CDR3 extends over 15 amino acids. The CDR3 coding sequence is TGTGCCAGCAGCGTAGCTAGCGGGAGCACAGATACGCAGTATTTT. It translates to CASSVASGSTDTQYF.

The chain has TRBV5-1 and TRBJ2-7; possible D gene TRBD1, 5 bases. The V gene's germline CDR1 is SGHRS and CDR2 YFSETQ. Trimming stripped 0 bases from V and 2 bases from J, with 6 bases between. This CDR3 comprises 13 residues. Written as DNA, the CDR3 is TGCGCCAGCAGCTTGGGCAGGGCCTACGAGCAGTACTTC. Its translation is CASSLGRAYEQYF.

The V and J genes are TRBV7-3 and TRBJ2-7, with D perhaps matching TRBD2 (5 bases). Germline CDR1 reads SGHTA; CDR2 reads FQGTGA. Trimming shortened V by 3 bases and J by 11 bases, and 11 bases separated the two germline ends. This CDR3 contains 11 residues. The CDR3 spells CASSFTPAEYV. DNA of the CDR3: TGTGCCAGCAGCTTCACGCCAGCGGAGTACGTC.

The chain links TRBV9 to TRBJ2-7; D possibly corresponds to TRBD2 (5 bases). V lost 4 bases, J lost 4 bases, and 15 bases lay in between. Per germline, CDR1 SGDLS and CDR2 YYNGEE. The CDR3 contains 14 residues. The chain's CDR3 is CASSPTTSFYEQYV. In DNA form, the CDR3 reads TGTGCCAGCAGCCCCACCACTAGTTTTTACGAGCAGTACGTC.

This clone showed up just a few times. The genes are TRBV2 and TRBJ2-5; the match to TRBD2 covers 9 bases. With V trimmed by 4 bases and J by 7 bases, 7 bases remained unmatched. Germline V gene sequence: CDR1 SNHLY, CDR2 FYNNEI. The CDR3 contains 14 residues. CDR3 sequence reads: CASSVVAGAGTQYF. DNA for the CDR3: TGTGCCAGCAGTGTAGTAGCGGGAGCCGGGACCCAGTACTTC.

This clone was found a few times. The gene calls are TRBV6-1 and TRBJ2-1; tentative D call: TRBD1 (5 bases). Trimming pared 2 bases from V and 0 bases from J, leaving 20 bases between. In germline, CDR1 is MNHNS, CDR2 SASEGT. The CDR3 has 19 amino acids. CDR3 protein: CASSETYRLESSSYNEQFF. For the CDR3, the DNA is TGTGCCAGCAGTGAAACTTACAGGTTAGAAAGCAGCTCCTACAATGAGCAGTTCTTC.

The chain joins TRBV9 to TRBJ2-3; 10 bases align to TRBD1. The V and J ends lost 3 bases and 6 bases, in that order; junction bases with no gene match: 7. The CDR3 spans 15 residues. The germline V gene encodes CDR1 SGDLS and CDR2 YYNGEE. CDR3 nucleotide sequence: TGTGCCAGCAGCGAGAGGGACAGGGGTACCGATACGCAGTATTTT. It is translated as CASSERDRGTDTQYF.

The chain links TRBV11-2 to TRBJ2-7; D unresolved. Per the germline V gene, CDR1 is SGHAT and CDR2 is FQNNGV. V was pared by 2 bases and J by 0 bases, with 11 bases between. This CDR3 is built from 15 residues. CDR3 DNA sequence: TGTGCCAGCAGCTTATTTTTGGGCAGCTCCTACGAGCAGTACTTC. Residues: CASSLFLGSSYEQYF.

The V and J genes are TRBV14 and TRBJ1-2; D remains ambiguous. Trimming shortened V by 1 base and J by 0 bases, and 9 bases separated the two germline ends. CDR1 is SGHDN, CDR2 FVKESK, per germline. There are 15 residues in the CDR3. CDR3 sequence (DNA): TGTGCCAGCAGCCAAGTTAGAGAAACTAACTATGGCTACACCTTC. Protein: CASSQVRETNYGYTF.

The rearrangement links TRBV7-8 to TRBJ2-7; TRBD2 is a possible D gene (5 bases). Trimming removed 2 bases at V and 5 bases at J, with 10 bases between. The CDR3 spans 13 residues. The germline V gene has CDR1 SGHVS and CDR2 FQNEAQ. CDR3 sequence (DNA): TGTGCCAGCAGCTTACCAGAGGGTCACGAGCAGTACTTC. As protein: CASSLPEGHEQYF.

This chain connects TRBV28 to TRBJ1-6; a possible D gene is TRBD1 (5 bases). Germline V lookup: CDR1 MDHEN, CDR2 SYDVKM. The CDR3 contains 15 residues. Trimming took off 7 bases at V and 7 bases at J, with 17 bases between the two ends. The CDR3 region is CASTLGVGYNSPLHF. For the CDR3, the DNA is TGTGCCAGCACCTTAGGGGTCGGGTACAATTCACCCCTCCACTTT.

The V call is TRBV21-1, the J call TRBJ1-1. TRBV21-1 is a recognized pseudogene. The CDR3 runs 14 residues. The CDR3 bases are TGTGCCAGCAGCAACGGGGGGCGGAACACTGAAGCTTTCTTT. It codes for CASSNGGRNTEAFF.